This TCR beta chain originates from a study of cytotoxic CD8 clonotypes in ibrutinib-treated CLL. Produced via immunoSEQ multiplex PCR; TCRdb's table is partial and in-frame only. The sample comprises roughly 220,000 clones, 75% to 85% of which are singletons, and 10% to 12% rests with the top ten. CDR1 is MNHEY, CDR2 SMNVEV, per germline (reference sequence). The junction had 13 bases not matched to a gene; V was cut back by 6 bases and J by 12 bases. The CDR3 is 13 residues long. This clone was found once. The J gene is TRBJ2-7, the V gene TRBV27; 8 positions match TRBD1. This specimen was PBMCs, taken after 12 months of ibrutinib treatment. The source of this sequence is a human donor with chronic lymphocytic leukemia. The CDR3 loop reads CASSSGTGPPVYF. In DNA form, the CDR3 reads TGTGCCAGCAGCTCCGGGACAGGACCCCCAGTGTACTTC.